This T cell receptor (beta chain) was profiled in a study of T-cell reconstitution after alpha-beta-depleted transplantation in children. Overall study findings and caveats: Several hundred expanded graft clones reportedly supplied alpha-beta T cells about two months after transplant. Surviving recipient cells, namely T cells and thymic progenitors, were the source of high day-60 TCRbeta diversity in some patients.

This CDR3 has 14 residues. Between the trimmed V and J ends, which lost 4 bases and 0 bases, there was a span of 7 bases. Preparation of the TCRbeta library used unique molecular identifiers. MiXCR was run by TCRdb on the PCR reads, yielding one entry per CDR3 protein. The sample consists of over 150,000 distinct CDR3 sequences, approximately 6.9% of them appearing once. This clonotype was found many times. Its antigen is unidentified. The rearrangement uses TRBV12-3 or TRBV12-4 and TRBJ1-5; D unresolved. The clonotype was recovered from a boy younger than 10 with acute lymphoblastic leukemia, due to receive a stem cell transplant. This sample comprised PBMCs, obtained before TCRalphabeta/CD19-depleted stem cell transplant. The CDR3 reads CASSWSNSNQPQHF. The CDR3, as DNA: TGTGCCAGCAGTTGGTCGAATAGCAATCAGCCCCAGCATTTT.